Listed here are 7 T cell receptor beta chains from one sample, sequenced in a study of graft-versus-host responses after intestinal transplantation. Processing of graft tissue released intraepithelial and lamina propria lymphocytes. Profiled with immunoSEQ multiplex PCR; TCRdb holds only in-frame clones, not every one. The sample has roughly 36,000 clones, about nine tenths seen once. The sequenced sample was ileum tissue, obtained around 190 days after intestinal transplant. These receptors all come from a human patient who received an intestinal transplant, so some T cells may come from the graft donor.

The CDR3 DNA follows: TGTGCCAGCAGCCGACAGGGGACGGATACGCAGTATTTT. As protein: CASSRQGTDTQYF. The chain employs TRBV7-9 and TRBJ2-3; TRBD1 matches at 8 bases. CDR3 length equals 13 residues. V lost 5 bases and J lost 6; bases outside the gene matches: 4. Germline CDR1 SEHNR, CDR2 FQNEAQ (reference sequence).

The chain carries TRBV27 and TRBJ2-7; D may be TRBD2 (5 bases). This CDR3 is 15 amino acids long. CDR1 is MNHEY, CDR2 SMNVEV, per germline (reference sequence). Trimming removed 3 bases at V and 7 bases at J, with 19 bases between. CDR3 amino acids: CASSFPPGPGWEQYF. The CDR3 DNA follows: TGTGCCAGCAGTTTTCCCCCCGGACCGGGGTGGGAGCAGTACTTC.

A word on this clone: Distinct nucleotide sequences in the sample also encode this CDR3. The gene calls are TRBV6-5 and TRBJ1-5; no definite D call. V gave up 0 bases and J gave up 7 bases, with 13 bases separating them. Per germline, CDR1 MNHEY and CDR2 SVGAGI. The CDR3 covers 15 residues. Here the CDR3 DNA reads TGTGCCAGCAGTTACTCAGGGAGGGAGGGCCAGCCCCAGCATTTT. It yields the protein CASSYSGREGQPQHF.

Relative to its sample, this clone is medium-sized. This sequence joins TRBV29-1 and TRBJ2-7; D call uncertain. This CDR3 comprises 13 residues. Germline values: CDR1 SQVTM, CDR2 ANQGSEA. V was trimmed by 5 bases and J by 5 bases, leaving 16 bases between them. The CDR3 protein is CSVSTVGIHEQYF. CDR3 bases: TGCAGCGTTAGCACAGTGGGGATCCACGAGCAGTACTTC.

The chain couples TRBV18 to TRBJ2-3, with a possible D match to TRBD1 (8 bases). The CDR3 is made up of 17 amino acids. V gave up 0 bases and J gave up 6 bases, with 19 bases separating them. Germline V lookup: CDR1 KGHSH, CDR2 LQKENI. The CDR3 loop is CASSPPPLQGGSDTQYF. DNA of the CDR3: TGTGCCAGCTCACCACCCCCGTTACAGGGGGGGTCCGATACGCAGTATTTT.

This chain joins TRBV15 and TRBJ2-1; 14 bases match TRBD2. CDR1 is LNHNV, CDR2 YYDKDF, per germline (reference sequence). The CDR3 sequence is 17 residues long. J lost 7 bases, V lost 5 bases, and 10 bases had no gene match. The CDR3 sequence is CATSFPTTSGRENEQFF. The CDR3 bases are TGTGCCACCAGCTTCCCTACGACTAGCGGGAGGGAGAATGAGCAGTTCTTC.

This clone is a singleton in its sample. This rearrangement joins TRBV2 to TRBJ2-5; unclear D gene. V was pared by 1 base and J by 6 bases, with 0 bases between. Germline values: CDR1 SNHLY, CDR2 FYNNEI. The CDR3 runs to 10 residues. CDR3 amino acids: CASSEETQYF. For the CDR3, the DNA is TGTGCCAGCAGTGAAGAGACCCAGTACTTC.